This T cell receptor beta chain emerged from a study of T cells in localized non-small cell lung cancer. The data were produced by immunoSEQ multiplex PCR, yet TCRdb's version contains in-frame clones alone and is incomplete. The sample yields 40,000 to 55,000 clones, roughly 79% seen once. Germline CDR1 SGHNT, CDR2 YYREEE (reference sequence). V lost 4 bases, J lost 3 bases, and 13 bases lay in between. The CDR3 totals 14 residues. Regarding this clone: The antigen remains unidentified.

Study-level points and caveats: The appearance of a median approximately 60 of the top 100 tumor clones was seen in adjacent lung. A higher density of T cells in blood coincided with extended overall survival. Because sequencing included only one region (of the tumor), heterogeneity remains possible.

Sample: peripheral blood mononuclear cells, taken before any cancer treatment. The genes are TRBV5-4 and TRBJ1-1; D gene ambiguous. This clonotype was sampled from a man between 40 and 69 years old with stage III lung adenocarcinoma. The CDR3 sequence is CASSIPGLHTEAFF. CDR3 nucleotides: TGTGCCAGCAGCATCCCCGGGCTCCACACTGAAGCTTTCTTT.